This T cell receptor beta chain was retrieved from a study of vaccination effects on CD4 cells after COVID-19. Turning to this clone: Its matching antigen is unknown.

Study results and caveats: There were few convalescent patients in the study and no early post-infection timepoints. Late in the post-vaccination period, infection-induced and vaccine-induced clones underwent marked clonal contraction.

Before any sequencing was done, the ViraFEST assay used viral peptide pools to expand antigen-specific CD4+ T cells. Isolation of CD4+ T cells took place after about nine days of culture. Half-medium replacement with IL-2 medium occurred on days 3 and 7. Repertoires were generated with immunoSEQ multiplex PCR, while TCRdb's copy carries only in-frame clones and drops some. This sample yields tens of thousands of clones, of which approximately 68% are seen a single time; around 30% belongs to the top ten. CDR1 LGHDT and CDR2 YNNKEL come from the germline V gene (reference sequence). The germline V and J ends were trimmed by 8 bases and 1 base, with 17 bases remaining between them. The CDR3 is 15 residues long.

The specimen was CD4+ T cells from PBMCs cultured with HCoV-229E spike peptides, collected before COVID-19 vaccination. J is TRBJ1-1 and V is TRBV3-1 (or the pseudogene TRBV3-2); tentatively, D is TRBD1 (5 bases). The source is a human donor who received a COVID-19 vaccine. For the CDR3, the DNA is TGTGCCAGCGGACCGATTGGGGGAGGGAACACTGAAGCTTTCTTT. Translated: CASGPIGGGNTEAFF.